This TCR beta chain was obtained from a study of T cells in Graves' hyperthyroidism and ophthalmopathy. For this clonotype: What it recognizes is unknown.

TCR beta CDR3 sequences were amplified from RNA transcripts. HTBI primers were used for first-round RT-PCR of the TCR CDR3. Each CDR3 protein is one row after TCRdb ran MiXCR on the multiplex PCR reads. The sample shows 150,000 or so distinct CDR3 sequences, 22% of them seen only once. With a duration under 2 months, the hyperthyroidism was newly diagnosed in patients aged 18 to 65. Patients with uncontrolled infections, other autoimmune diseases, pregnancy or lactation were excluded. A sample of blood taken at first hyperthyroidism diagnosis preceded any ophthalmopathy symptoms. The V and J ends lost 0 bases and 5 bases respectively, with 13 bases between them. The length of the CDR3 is 15 residues. The V gene's germline CDR1 is LGHNA and CDR2 YNFKEQ. The study's findings and limits: A model of 13 V-J features distinguished ophthalmopathy from stable hyperthyroidism.

This clonotype originated in a woman aged 50 to 60 with Graves' hyperthyroidism that later progressed to Graves' ophthalmopathy. The sequencing sample was made of blood. The chain carries TRBV4-2 and TRBJ2-5, with D hard to call. The CDR3 DNA reads as TGTGCCAGCAGCCAAGACCCCCAGAGAGTGGAGACCCAGTACTTC. Protein sequence: CASSQDPQRVETQYF.